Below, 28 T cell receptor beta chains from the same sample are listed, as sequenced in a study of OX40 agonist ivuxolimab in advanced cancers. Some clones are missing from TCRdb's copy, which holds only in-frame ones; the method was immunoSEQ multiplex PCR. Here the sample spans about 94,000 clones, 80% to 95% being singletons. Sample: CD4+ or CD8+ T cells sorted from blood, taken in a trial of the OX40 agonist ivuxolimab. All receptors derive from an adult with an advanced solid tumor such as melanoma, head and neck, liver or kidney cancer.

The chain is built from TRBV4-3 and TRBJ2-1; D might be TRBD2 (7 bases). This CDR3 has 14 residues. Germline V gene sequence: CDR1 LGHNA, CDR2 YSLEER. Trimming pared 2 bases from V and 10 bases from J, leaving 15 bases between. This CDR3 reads CASSQTRGGREQFF. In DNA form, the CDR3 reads TGCGCCAGCAGCCAAACGAGGGGGGGGCGAGAGCAGTTCTTC.

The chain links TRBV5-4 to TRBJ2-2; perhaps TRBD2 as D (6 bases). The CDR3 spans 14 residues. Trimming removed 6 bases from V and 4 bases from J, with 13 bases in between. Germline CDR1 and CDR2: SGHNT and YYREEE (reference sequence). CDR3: CASTGGRGTGELFF. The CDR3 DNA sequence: TGTGCCAGCACTGGGGGGAGAGGCACCGGGGAGCTGTTTTTT.

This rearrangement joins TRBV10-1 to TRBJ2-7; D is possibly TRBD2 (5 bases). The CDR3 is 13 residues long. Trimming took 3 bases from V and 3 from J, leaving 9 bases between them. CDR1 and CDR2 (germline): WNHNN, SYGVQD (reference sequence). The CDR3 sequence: CASSDSGYYEQYF. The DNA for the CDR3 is TGCGCCAGCAGTGACTCGGGATACTACGAGCAGTACTTC.

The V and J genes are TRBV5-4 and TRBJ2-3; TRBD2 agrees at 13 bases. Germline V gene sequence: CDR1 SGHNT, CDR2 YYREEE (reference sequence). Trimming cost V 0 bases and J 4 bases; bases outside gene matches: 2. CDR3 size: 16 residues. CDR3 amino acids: CASSLGLAGGADTQYF. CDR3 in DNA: TGTGCCAGCAGCTTGGGACTAGCGGGGGGAGCAGATACGCAGTATTTT.

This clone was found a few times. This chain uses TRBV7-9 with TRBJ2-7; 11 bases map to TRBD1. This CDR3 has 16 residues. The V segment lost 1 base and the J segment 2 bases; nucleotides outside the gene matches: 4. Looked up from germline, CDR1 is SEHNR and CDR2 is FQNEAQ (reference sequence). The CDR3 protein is CASSLGPGQGAYEQYF. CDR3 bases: TGTGCCAGCAGCTTAGGACCGGGACAGGGGGCCTACGAGCAGTACTTC.

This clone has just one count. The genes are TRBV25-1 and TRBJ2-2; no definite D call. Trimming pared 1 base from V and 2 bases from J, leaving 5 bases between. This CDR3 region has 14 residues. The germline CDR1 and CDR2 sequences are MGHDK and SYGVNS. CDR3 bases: TGTGCCAGCAGTGAATGGGTCAACACCGGGGAGCTGTTTTTT. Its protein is CASSEWVNTGELFF. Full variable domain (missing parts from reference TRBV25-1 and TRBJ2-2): EADIYQTPRYLVIGTGKKITLECSQTMGHDKMYWYQQDPGMELHLIHYSYGVNSTEKGDLSSESTVSRIRTEHFPLTLESARPSHTSQYLCASSEWVNTGELFFGEGSRLTVL.

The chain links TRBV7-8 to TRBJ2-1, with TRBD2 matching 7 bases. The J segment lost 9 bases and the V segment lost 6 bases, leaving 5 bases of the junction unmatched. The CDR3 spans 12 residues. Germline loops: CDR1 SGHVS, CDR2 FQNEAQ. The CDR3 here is CASSHSGPEQFF. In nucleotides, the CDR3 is TGTGCCAGCAGTCATAGCGGGCCTGAGCAGTTCTTC. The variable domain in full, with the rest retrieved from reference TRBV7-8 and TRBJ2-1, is GAGVSQSPRYKVAKRGQDVALRCDPISGHVSLFWYQQALGQGPEFLTYFQNEAQLDKSGLPSDRFFAERPEGSVSTLKIQRTQQEDSAVYLCASSHSGPEQFFGPGTRLTVL.

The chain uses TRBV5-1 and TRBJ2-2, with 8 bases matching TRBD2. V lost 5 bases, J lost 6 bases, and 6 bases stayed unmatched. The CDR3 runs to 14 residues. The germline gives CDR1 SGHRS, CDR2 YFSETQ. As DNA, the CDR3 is TGCGCCAGCAGTGTAGAGCGGGAGTCCGGGGAGCTGTTTTTT. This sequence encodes CASSVERESGELFF.

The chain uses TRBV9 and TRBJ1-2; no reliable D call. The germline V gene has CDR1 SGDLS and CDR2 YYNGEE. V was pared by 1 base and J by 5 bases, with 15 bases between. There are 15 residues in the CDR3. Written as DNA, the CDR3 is TGTGCCAGCAGCGTATCGCAGGAAGACCAGTATGGCTACACCTTC. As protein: CASSVSQEDQYGYTF.

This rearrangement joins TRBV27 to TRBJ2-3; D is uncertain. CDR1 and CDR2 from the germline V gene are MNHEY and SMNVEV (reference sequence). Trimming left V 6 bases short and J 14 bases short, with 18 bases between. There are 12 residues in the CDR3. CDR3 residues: CASRLGALKWYF. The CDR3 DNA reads TGTGCCAGCAGGCTAGGAGCTTTAAAGTGGTATTTT.

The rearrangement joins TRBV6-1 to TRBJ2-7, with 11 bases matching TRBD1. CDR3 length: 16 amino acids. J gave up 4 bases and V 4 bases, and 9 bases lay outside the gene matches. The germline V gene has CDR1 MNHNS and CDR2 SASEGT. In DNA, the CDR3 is TGTGCCAGCAGTGGGCCGTGGGGACAGGGGGTTTACGAGCAGTACTTC. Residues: CASSGPWGQGVYEQYF.

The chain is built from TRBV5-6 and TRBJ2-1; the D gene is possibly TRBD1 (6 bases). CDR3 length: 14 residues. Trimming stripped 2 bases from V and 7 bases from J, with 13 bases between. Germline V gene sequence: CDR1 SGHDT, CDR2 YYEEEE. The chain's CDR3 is CASSLHRVGNEQFF. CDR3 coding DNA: TGTGCCAGCAGCTTACACAGGGTGGGGAATGAGCAGTTCTTC.

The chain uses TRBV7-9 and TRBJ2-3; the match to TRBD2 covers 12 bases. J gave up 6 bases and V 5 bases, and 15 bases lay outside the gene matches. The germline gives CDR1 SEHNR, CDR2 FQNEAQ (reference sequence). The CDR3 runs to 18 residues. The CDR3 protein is CASSQSWTSGKPADTQYF. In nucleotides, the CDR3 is TGTGCCAGCAGCCAATCATGGACTAGCGGGAAGCCCGCGGATACGCAGTATTTT.

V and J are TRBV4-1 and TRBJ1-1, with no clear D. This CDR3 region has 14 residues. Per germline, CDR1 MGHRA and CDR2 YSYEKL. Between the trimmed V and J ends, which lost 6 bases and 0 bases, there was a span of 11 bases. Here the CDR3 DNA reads TGCGCCAGCAGTTATAGGATCCTGAACACTGAAGCTTTCTTT. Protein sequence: CASSYRILNTEAFF.

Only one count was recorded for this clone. CDR3: CASSERPTNYEQYF. The CDR3 region has the DNA TGTGCCAGCAGCGAAAGACCGACTAACTACGAGCAGTACTTC. This sequence joins TRBV9 and TRBJ2-7, with D possibly TRBD2 on 5 matching bases. The CDR3 runs to 14 residues. Germline CDR1 reads SGDLS; CDR2 reads YYNGEE. Deletions cut 3 bases from V and 3 bases from J, with 13 bases between.

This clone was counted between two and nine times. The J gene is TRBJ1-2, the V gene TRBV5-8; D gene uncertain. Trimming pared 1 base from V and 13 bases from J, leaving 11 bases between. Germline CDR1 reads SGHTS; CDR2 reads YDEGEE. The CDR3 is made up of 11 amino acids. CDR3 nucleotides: TGTGCCAGCAGCTTGAGGCCTCTGTTCACCTTC. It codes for CASSLRPLFTF.

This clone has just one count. The CDR3 spells CASSPGDNWYEQYF. The DNA of the CDR3 is TGTGCCAGCAGCCCCGGAGACAACTGGTACGAGCAGTACTTC. The chain has TRBV5-6 and TRBJ2-7; D gene ambiguous. Germline lookup yields CDR1 SGHDT and CDR2 YYEEEE. Deletions cut 4 bases from V and 4 bases from J, with 15 bases between. This CDR3 region has 14 residues.

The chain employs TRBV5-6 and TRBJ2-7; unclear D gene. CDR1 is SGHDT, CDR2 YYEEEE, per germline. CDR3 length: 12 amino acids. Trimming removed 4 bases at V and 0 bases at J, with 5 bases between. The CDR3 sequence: CASSLNSYEQYF. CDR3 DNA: TGTGCCAGCAGCCTAAACTCCTACGAGCAGTACTTC.

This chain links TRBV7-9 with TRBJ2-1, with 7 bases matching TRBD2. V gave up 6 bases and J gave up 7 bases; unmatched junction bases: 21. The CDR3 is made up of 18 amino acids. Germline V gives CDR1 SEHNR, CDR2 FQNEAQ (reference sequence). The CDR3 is CASSIIPGWGRALNEQFF. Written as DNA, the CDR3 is TGTGCCAGCAGTATCATTCCCGGTTGGGGGAGGGCCTTGAATGAGCAGTTCTTC. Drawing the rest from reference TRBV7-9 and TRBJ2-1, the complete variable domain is DTGVSQNPRHKITKRGQNVTFRCDPISEHNRLYWYRQTLGQGPEFLTYFQNEAQLEKSRLLSDRFSAERPKGSFSTLEIQRTEQGDSAMYLCASSIIPGWGRALNEQFFGPGTRLTVL.

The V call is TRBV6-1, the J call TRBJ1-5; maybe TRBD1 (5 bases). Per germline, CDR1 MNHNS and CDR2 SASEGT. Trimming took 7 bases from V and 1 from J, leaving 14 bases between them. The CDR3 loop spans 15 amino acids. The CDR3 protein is CASISWGESNQPQHF. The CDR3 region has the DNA TGTGCCAGCATCTCCTGGGGGGAGAGCAATCAGCCCCAGCATTTT.

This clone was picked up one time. The CDR3 reads CATSKRQGSYEQYF. CDR3 nucleotide sequence: TGTGCCACCAGCAAACGACAGGGCTCCTACGAGCAGTACTTC. The chain carries TRBV15 and TRBJ2-7; 7 bases line up with TRBD1. Trimming took 4 bases from V and 0 from J; bases not matched to a gene: 3. This CDR3 has 14 residues. Germline V gene data show CDR1 as LNHNV and CDR2 as YYDKDF (reference sequence).

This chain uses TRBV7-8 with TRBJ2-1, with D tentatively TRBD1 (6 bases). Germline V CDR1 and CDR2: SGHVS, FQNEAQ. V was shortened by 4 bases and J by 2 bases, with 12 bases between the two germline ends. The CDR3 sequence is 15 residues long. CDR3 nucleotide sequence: TGTGCCAGCAGCTCCCATACAGGGACCTACAATGAGCAGTTCTTC. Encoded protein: CASSSHTGTYNEQFF.

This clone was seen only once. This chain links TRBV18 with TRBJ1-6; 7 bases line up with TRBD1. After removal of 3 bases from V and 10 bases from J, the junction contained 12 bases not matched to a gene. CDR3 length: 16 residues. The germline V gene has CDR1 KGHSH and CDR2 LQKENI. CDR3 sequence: CASSPDLQVGGSPLHF. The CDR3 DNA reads TGTGCCAGCTCACCCGATCTACAGGTAGGGGGCTCACCCCTCCACTTT.

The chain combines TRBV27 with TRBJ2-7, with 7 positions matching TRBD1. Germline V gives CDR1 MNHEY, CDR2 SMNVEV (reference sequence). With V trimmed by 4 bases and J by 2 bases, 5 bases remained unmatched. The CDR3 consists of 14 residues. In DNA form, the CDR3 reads TGTGCCAGCAGTTGGACAGGCGAACCCTACGAGCAGTACTTC. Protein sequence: CASSWTGEPYEQYF.

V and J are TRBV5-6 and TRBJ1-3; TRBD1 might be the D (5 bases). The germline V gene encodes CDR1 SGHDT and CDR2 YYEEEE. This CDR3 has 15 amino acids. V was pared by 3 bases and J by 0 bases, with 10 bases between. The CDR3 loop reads CASSSQGGSGNTIYF. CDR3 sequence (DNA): TGTGCCAGCAGCTCCCAGGGCGGCTCTGGAAACACCATATATTTT.

This CDR3 is CASSQVIQGTKQTQYF. CDR3 sequence (DNA): TGTGCCAGCAGCCAAGTGATACAGGGGACGAAACAGACCCAGTACTTC. The chain couples TRBV14 to TRBJ2-5; 7 nucleotides agree with TRBD1. Per germline, CDR1 SGHDN and CDR2 FVKESK. The CDR3 spans 16 residues. V shed 1 base, J shed 6 bases, and the junction held 11 bases outside the gene matches.

In DNA form, the CDR3 reads TGTGCCAGCCTGCCGCCAGGGGGAAATGAAAAACTGTTTTTT. This sequence encodes CASLPPGGNEKLFF. This chain joins TRBV7-9 and TRBJ1-4; 7 bases agree with TRBD1. The CDR3 spans 14 residues. Germline CDR1 SEHNR, CDR2 FQNEAQ (reference sequence). J lost 5 bases, V lost 8 bases, and 8 bases had no gene match.

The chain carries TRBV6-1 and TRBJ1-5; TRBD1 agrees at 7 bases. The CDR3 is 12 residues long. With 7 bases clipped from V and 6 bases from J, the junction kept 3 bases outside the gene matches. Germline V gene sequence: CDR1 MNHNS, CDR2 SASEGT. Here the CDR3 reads CASKSGGQPQHF. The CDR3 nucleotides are TGTGCCAGCAAGTCAGGGGGTCAGCCCCAGCATTTT.